Presented here are 2 T cell receptor beta chains from one specimen sequenced in a study of blood T cells in healthy people across ages. Using a J-beta primer mix together with a sample-barcoded 5' primer, a second PCR was run for roughly 6 to 11 cycles. TCRdb reprocessed the 5' RACE reads via MiXCR and lists one record per CDR3 protein. The sample includes some 1.8 million distinct CDR3 sequences, about two fifths of them seen just once. Sequencing was performed on blood. These receptors came from a human donor in good health.

This clonotype has a handful of counts. One end of the junction is discordant with germline, which a read error may explain. The rearrangement uses TRBV9 and TRBJ2-1, with D possibly being TRBD1 (6 bases). The CDR3 has 15 amino acids. CDR1 and CDR2 (germline): SGDLS, YYNGEE. CDR3 bases: TGTGCCTGCAGCGTAGACCAGGGGCATTACAATGAGCAGTTCTTC. It is translated as CACSVDQGHYNEQFF.

The chain has TRBV5-1 and TRBJ1-5; D may be TRBD1 (6 bases). Germline values: CDR1 SGHRS, CDR2 YFSETQ. V was clipped by 2 bases and J by 3 bases, with 15 bases between them. This CDR3 comprises 16 residues. Here the CDR3 reads CASSFDRMGSNQPQHF. DNA of the CDR3: TGCGCCAGCAGCTTCGACAGGATGGGGTCCAATCAGCCCCAGCATTTT.